These T cell receptor beta chains were read from a single sample in a study of human T cells and chemical hapten exposure. MiXCR was run by TCRdb on the RACE reads, yielding one entry per CDR3 protein. In the table there are 120,000 or so distinct CDR3 sequences, roughly an eighth of which are singletons. Sequencing used whole blood, obtained in connection with sensitization to the hapten diphenylcyclopropenone (DPC). Receptors originate from a man younger than 35 with alopecia areata. Some clones in this sample may be carry-over from other donors' samples. CDR3s include the opening cysteine and the closing phenylalanine or tryptophan. A D gene is named only where the DNA matches it firmly. Expanded clones are given a class, and other clones once, few, many or no size at all.

>TRBJ2-1|-|-|TRBV21-1
TGTGCCAGCAGCACCCGGGGGGCTCCCATCTACGAGTTCTTC
CASSTRGAPIYEFF
>TRBJ2-3|-|many|TRBV11-3
TGTGCCAGCAGCCCAGGAGGACTTCACAAGCGGAACACAGATACGCAGTATTTT
CASSPGGLHKRNTDTQYF
>TRBJ1-6|-|-|TRBV7-8
TGTGCCAGCAGCTTGAGGGTGGTTAATTCACCCCTCCACTTT
CASSLRVVNSPLHF
>TRBJ2-5|-|-|TRBV7-8
TGTGCCAGCAGCTACAGGGTGGAGACCCAGTACTTC
CASSYRVETQYF
>TRBJ1-5|-|few|TRBV6-2/TRBV6-3
TGTGCCAGCACCGTTACAAACAGGGCTCAGCCCCAGCATTTT
CASTVTNRAQPQHF
>TRBJ2-1|-|few|TRBV4-3
TGCGCCAGCAGCCCCAAGGGGGATGAGCAGTTCTTC
CASSPKGDEQFF
>TRBJ2-7|-|-|TRBV14
TGTGCCAGCAGCCAAGTTGGGGGCGAGCAGTACTTC
CASSQVGGEQYF
>TRBJ2-3|-|-|TRBV4-3
TGCGCCAGCAGCCGAACAGCGGGTACGGCGGATACGCAGTATTTT
CASSRTAGTADTQYF
>TRBJ2-5|-|few|TRBV9
TGTGCCAGCAGCGTAGACGGTGGGGCCCAAGAGACCCAGTACTTC
CASSVDGGAQETQYF
>TRBJ2-1|-|-|TRBV5-1
TGCGCCAGCAGCCCGGAGGGCAGCTACTACAATGAGCAGTTCTTC
CASSPEGSYYNEQFF
>TRBJ2-5|-|few|TRBV7-3
TGTGCCAGCAGCTTTTTCCCAGCTCCAGAGACCCAGTACTTC
CASSFFPAPETQYF
>TRBJ2-5|-|few|TRBV6-6
TGTGCCAGCAGTTATTGGGGGTTTAAAGAGACCCAGTACTTC
CASSYWGFKETQYF
>TRBJ1-2|-|many|TRBV10-3
TGTGCCATCAGTGAGTCCGTAGAGAGTACAGGGAGTAATGGCTACACCTTC
CAISESVESTGSNGYTF
>TRBJ2-6|-|few|TRBV6-2/TRBV6-3
TGTGCCAGCAGCATAAGTGCAGGGGTAACTGGGGCCAACGTCCTGACTTTC
CASSISAGVTGANVLTF
>TRBJ1-5|-|few|TRBV12-3/TRBV12-4
TGTGCCAGCAGTTTTGGGGATCAGCCCCAGCATTTT
CASSFGDQPQHF
>TRBJ2-3|TRBD2|-|TRBV28
TGTGCCAGCAGCTTCCCCTCCGGGACTAGCGCCGAAGATACGCAGTATTTT
CASSFPSGTSAEDTQYF
>TRBJ2-3|-|-|TRBV29-1
TGCAGCGTCGGCGAGGCCACAGATACGCAGTATTTT
CSVGEATDTQYF
>TRBJ2-5|TRBD1|many|TRBV5-6
TGTGCCAGCAGCCCACTGGACAGGCCAGAGACCCAGTACTTC
CASSPLDRPETQYF
>TRBJ1-5|TRBD1|-|TRBV6-6
TGTGCCAGCAGTAACCCGACAGGGGGGAACAATCAGCCCCAGCATTTT
CASSNPTGGNNQPQHF
>TRBJ2-1|-|-|TRBV3-1
TGTGCCAGCAGCTACGGCTCCCATGCGAATGAGCAGTTCTTC
CASSYGSHANEQFF
>TRBJ2-5|-|many|TRBV6-5
TGTGCCAGCTCCGGGGTCCAAGAGACCCAGTACTTC
CASSGVQETQYF
>TRBJ2-7|-|few|TRBV7-6
TGTGCCAGCAGCCCGGCACCCGGGACAACCTCCTACGAGCAGTACTTC
CASSPAPGTTSYEQYF
>TRBJ2-7|TRBD2|-|TRBV7-6
TGTGCCAGCAGCCCCGGGGGGGGCAGCGAGCAGTACTTC
CASSPGGGSEQYF
>TRBJ2-1|-|-|TRBV18
TGTGCCAGCTCACCAGAGGGCAGGGGCAATGAGCAGTTCTTC
CASSPEGRGNEQFF
>TRBJ2-3|-|few|TRBV5-4
TGTGCCAGCAGCCCGGGGCCACCGAATACGCAGTATTTT
CASSPGPPNTQYF
>TRBJ2-1|-|-|TRBV9
TGTGCCAGCAACCCCGGAGGCAATGAGCAGTTCTTC
CASNPGGNEQFF
>TRBJ2-5|TRBD2|-|TRBV9
TGTGCCAGCAGCGTAGCGGGGGGGCTCCAAGAGACCCAGTACTTC
CASSVAGGLQETQYF
>TRBJ1-1|TRBD1|-|TRBV4-3
TGCGCCAGGATGGGACAGGGAGAAGTTGGCACTGAAGCTTTCTTT
CARMGQGEVGTEAFF
>TRBJ1-5|-|many|TRBV4-3
TGCGCCAGCAGCCAGGCCTCCAGCAATCAGCCCCAGCATTTT
CASSQASSNQPQHF
>TRBJ1-2|-|few|TRBV19
TGTGCCAGTAGTGTACGGGACCGCTATGGCTACACCTTC
CASSVRDRYGYTF
>TRBJ2-2|-|few|TRBV4-3
TGCGCCAGCAGCCAAGGCCCGAACACCGGGGAGCTGTTTTTT
CASSQGPNTGELFF
>TRBJ2-4|-|few|TRBV28
TGTGCCAGCAGTCCTCCTATCCTAGCCAAAAACATTCAGTACTTC
CASSPPILAKNIQYF
>TRBJ1-1|-|many|TRBV4-2
TGTGCCAGCAGCCAAGAGGTCAGGGCCGGCACTGAAGCTTTCTTT
CASSQEVRAGTEAFF
>TRBJ2-7|-|few|TRBV19
TGTGCCAGTAGTAAGACCTCCGAATCCTACGAGCAGTACTTC
CASSKTSESYEQYF
>TRBJ1-1|-|few|TRBV3-1
TGTGCCAGCAGCCAACTATACAGAAAGAACACTGAAGCTTTCTTT
CASSQLYRKNTEAFF
>TRBJ1-3|-|few|TRBV28
TGTGCCAGCAGTTTGCCAGGGGAGAACACCATATATTTT
CASSLPGENTIYF
>TRBJ1-5|-|few|TRBV9
TGTGCCAGCAGCCACGGACGAGATAGCAATCAGCCCCAGCATTTT
CASSHGRDSNQPQHF
>TRBJ1-2|-|few|TRBV18
TGTGCCAGCTCACCTGATCCGGGACGGACTAACTATGGCTACACCTTC
CASSPDPGRTNYGYTF
>TRBJ1-2|-|many|TRBV29-1
TGCAGCGTTGTGTCCAGTTACTATGGCTACACCTTC
CSVVSSYYGYTF
>TRBJ1-5|-|few|TRBV28
TGTGCCACCACCTTAAGGACGGTTAGCAATCAGCCCCAGCATTTT
CATTLRTVSNQPQHF
>TRBJ2-1|-|few|TRBV7-9
TGTGCCAGCAGCCACCCCCGGGAGCGGAGTTACAATGAGCAGTTCTTC
CASSHPRERSYNEQFF
>TRBJ2-7|-|-|TRBV28
TGTGCCAGCAGTTTTTTCTCTCGTCTTAGCTCCTACGAGCAGTACTTC
CASSFFSRLSSYEQYF
>TRBJ2-7|-|many|TRBV27
TGTGCCAGCAGTTTAGGGACCAGTCCCTACGAGCAGTACTTC
CASSLGTSPYEQYF
>TRBJ2-7|-|-|TRBV7-2
TGTGCCAGCAGCTTAGCGCGAACCGCACCCTACGAGCAGTACTTC
CASSLARTAPYEQYF
>TRBJ1-1|-|many|TRBV7-9
TGTGCCAGCAGCTTGCTCCCAGGGATTACTGAAGCTTTCTTT
CASSLLPGITEAFF
>TRBJ1-5|-|-|TRBV2
TGTGCCAGCAGTGCTCGGACAGATAATCAGCCCCAGCATTTT
CASSARTDNQPQHF
>TRBJ2-7|-|-|TRBV6-2/TRBV6-3
TGTGCCAGCCAGAGGGCCCTCTACGAGCAGTACTTC
CASQRALYEQYF
>TRBJ2-5|-|few|TRBV5-1
TGCGCCAGCAGCTTGTCCACCCCACAGGACCAAGAGACCCAGTACTTC
CASSLSTPQDQETQYF
>TRBJ1-1|-|-|TRBV18
TGTGCCAGCTCACCACCTGGACACGCTAACACTGAAGCTTTCTTT
CASSPPGHANTEAFF
>TRBJ2-3|TRBD2|few|TRBV7-9
TGTGCCAGCAGAATAGCGACTAGCGGAGATACGCAGTATTTT
CASRIATSGDTQYF
>TRBJ2-1|-|-|TRBV29-1
TGCAGCGCCGGGGGACACTCCTACAATGAGCAGTTCTTC
CSAGGHSYNEQFF
>TRBJ1-2|-|-|TRBV14
TGTGCCAGCAGCCAGCGGACAGACGCCTATCGCTATGGCTACACCTTC
CASSQRTDAYRYGYTF
>TRBJ2-5|-|-|TRBV29-1
TGCAGCATCCAACAGGGACGAGAGACCCAGTACTTC
CSIQQGRETQYF
>TRBJ2-1|-|few|TRBV2
TGTGCCAGCAGGGGATTGGCGTGGAATGAGCAGTTCTTC
CASRGLAWNEQFF
>TRBJ2-2|-|many|TRBV12-3/TRBV12-4
TGTGCCAGCAGTTTGGGGCGCAGGACGAACACCGGGGAGCTGTTTTTT
CASSLGRRTNTGELFF